This T cell receptor beta chain was sequenced during a study of blood T cells in healthy people across ages. Donors ranged from roughly 6 to 90 years old and were healthy Caucasians in Russia. PCR was performed a second time for about 7 to 12 cycles using a sample-barcoded 5' primer and a J-beta primer mix. TCRdb processed the 5' RACE reads anew with MiXCR; each CDR3 protein has one entry. This sample has 800,000 to 950,000 distinct CDR3 sequences, with around 49% found just once. This clonotype was found once. Antigen specificity is unknown. Study-level results: Donors of long life had a larger count of naive CD4+ cells and greater diversity than aged donors. Per million T cells, the diversity of TCR beta decreased roughly linearly as age advanced.

Between the trimmed V and J ends, which lost 3 bases and 0 bases, there was a span of 12 bases. This CDR3 is 16 amino acids long. From germline, CDR1 is MDHEN and CDR2 SYDVKM. Sequencing used blood. The J gene is TRBJ1-5, the V gene TRBV28; no clear D gene. This TCR was sampled from a young man in good health. The CDR3 region is CASSFGGRNSNQPQHF. The DNA of the CDR3 is TGTGCCAGCAGTTTTGGAGGGAGGAATAGCAATCAGCCCCAGCATTTT.